This is a list of T cell receptor beta chains from one sample in a study of blood T cell repertoires in COVID-19. Here immunoSEQ multiplex PCR was the method, and the copy in TCRdb shows in-frame clones only, minus some. The sample lists fewer than 45,000 clones, almost 85% seen once, with more than 12% in the top ten. The sequenced sample consisted of peripheral blood. The receptor set was obtained from a human donor in a cohort sampled during active COVID-19. The CDR3 runs from the conserved cysteine through the conserved F or W. A D gene is named only where the DNA matches it firmly. Clone size is given for some rows only: seen once, a few or many times, or a class if the clone is expanded.

J gene,clone size,D gene,V gene,CDR3 DNA,CDR3 protein
TRBJ2-1,once,TRBD2,TRBV5-1,TGCGCCAGCAGCTTACCTAGCGGGAGCGGTGGTGAGCAGTTCTTC,CASSLPSGSGGEQFF
TRBJ2-3,few,NA,TRBV20-1,TGCAGTGCCGCGCGCACAGATACGCAGTATTTT,CSAARTDTQYF
TRBJ2-1,NA,TRBD2,TRBV5-1,TGCGCCAGCAGCTTAGGGCTAGCGGTTTACAATGAGCAGTTCTTC,CASSLGLAVYNEQFF
TRBJ2-3,once,NA,TRBV5-4,TGTGCCAGCAGCTTGACTAGCTCAGATACGCAGTATTTT,CASSLTSSDTQYF
TRBJ2-7,NA,NA,TRBV25-1,TGTGCCAGCAGTCTGGCAAGGTGGGGGCGGAGCGAGCAGTACTTC,CASSLARWGRSEQYF
TRBJ1-4,NA,NA,TRBV28,TGTGCCAGCAGTTTGATGGCAGACATTAATGAAAAACTGTTTTTT,CASSLMADINEKLFF
TRBJ2-7,NA,NA,TRBV28,TGTGCCAGCAGTTTCTTCCTAGGGGTCTCATTATCCTACGAGCAGTACTTC,CASSFFLGVSLSYEQYF
TRBJ2-5,NA,TRBD2,TRBV24-1,TGTGCCACCAGCGGCGGGACTAGCGGGAGCGGGACCCAGTACTTC,CATSGGTSGSGTQYF
TRBJ2-7,NA,TRBD2,TRBV5-1,TGCGCCAGCAGCGACCATGAGAGCGGGAGTCGCTACGAGCAGTACTTC,CASSDHESGSRYEQYF
TRBJ1-3,NA,TRBD1,TRBV3-1/TRBV3-2,TGTGCCAGCAGCCCCGGACAGGGGACGGGGGGAAACACCATATATTTT,CASSPGQGTGGNTIYF
TRBJ1-5,few,NA,TRBV4-1,TGCGCCAGCAGCCAACCAGACTCCGATCAGCCCCAGCATTTT,CASSQPDSDQPQHF
TRBJ2-2,NA,TRBD1,TRBV11-2,TGTGCCAGCAGCAAACAGGGGAGCACCGGGGAGCTGTTTTTT,CASSKQGSTGELFF
TRBJ1-2,NA,TRBD1,TRBV6-2/TRBV6-3,TGTGCCAGCAGTTACGTCGAGGGGGCGGGCTATGGCTACACCTTC,CASSYVEGAGYGYTF
TRBJ1-2,NA,TRBD1,TRBV7-3,TGTGCCAGCAGCCCCGGACAGGGCTACAACACCTTC,CASSPGQGYNTF
TRBJ1-1,NA,TRBD1,TRBV5-1,TGCGCCAGCAGCATATCGACAGGGGAGGACACTGAAGCTTTCTTT,CASSISTGEDTEAFF
TRBJ1-1,NA,NA,TRBV6-4,TGTGCCAGCAGGAGGGAGGGCTCGAACACTGAAGCTTTCTTT,CASRREGSNTEAFF
TRBJ2-3,few,NA,TRBV3-1/TRBV3-2,TGTGCCAGCAGCCAAGATCACGGGAGTAGAGATACGCAGTATTTT,CASSQDHGSRDTQYF
TRBJ2-2,NA,TRBD2,TRBV18,TGTGCCAGCTCACCTCTAGCGGGAGCGAACACCGGGGAGCTGTTTTTT,CASSPLAGANTGELFF
TRBJ2-6,NA,NA,TRBV7-2,TGTGCCAGCAGCCCCCCGACAGGAACCAACGTCCTGACTTTC,CASSPPTGTNVLTF
TRBJ2-1,once,NA,TRBV6-1,TGTGCCAGCAGTGACCGGGGGTGGTGGCAGTTCTTC,CASSDRGWWQFF
TRBJ2-3,NA,NA,TRBV19,TGTGCCAGTAGTAACCGGGACTCGCATCTGGATACGCAGTATTTT,CASSNRDSHLDTQYF
TRBJ2-7,NA,TRBD2,TRBV5-5,TGTGCCAGCAGCGCGACTAGCGGGAGAAGGGAGCAGTACTTC,CASSATSGRREQYF
TRBJ2-7,NA,NA,TRBV28,TGTGCCAGCAGGAATCAGGGATACGAGCAGTACTTC,CASRNQGYEQYF
TRBJ1-4,NA,NA,TRBV6-5,TGTGCCAGCAGCTTGACAGCAAATAATGAAAAACTGTTTTTT,CASSLTANNEKLFF
TRBJ2-6,NA,NA,TRBV11-3,TGTGCCAGCAGCTTCGGAGGGGTGGCCAACGTCCTGACTTTC,CASSFGGVANVLTF
TRBJ2-1,NA,TRBD2,TRBV28,TGTGCCAGCAGTGACTCCGGGACTAGAGATTACAATGAGCAGTTCTTC,CASSDSGTRDYNEQFF
TRBJ2-1,NA,TRBD2,TRBV11-3,TGTGCCAGCAGCTTGAGCGGGAGCTCCTACAATGAGCAGTTCTTC,CASSLSGSSYNEQFF
TRBJ2-7,NA,TRBD2,TRBV19,TGTGCCAGTAGTAGAGGGGAGGGGTACGAGCAGTACTTC,CASSRGEGYEQYF
TRBJ2-3,NA,NA,TRBV5-1,TGCGCCAGCAGGCCGGGACTTGTCACAGATACGCAGTATTTT,CASRPGLVTDTQYF
TRBJ2-1,NA,NA,TRBV12-3/TRBV12-4,TGTGCCAGCACCAGTTCCCTAGATGAGCAGTTCTTC,CASTSSLDEQFF
TRBJ2-7,NA,TRBD2,TRBV5-1,TGCGCCAGCAGCTCAGCGGGAGGTAACCACGAGCAGTACTTC,CASSSAGGNHEQYF
TRBJ2-3,NA,TRBD1,TRBV30,TGTGCCTGGAGACCCCGACAGGGGGTTTCAGATACGCAGTATTTT,CAWRPRQGVSDTQYF
TRBJ2-2,NA,TRBD2,TRBV7-8,TGTGCCAGCAGCCGAGAGGGACTAGCTAGCGGGGAGCTGTTTTTT,CASSREGLASGELFF
TRBJ2-1,NA,NA,TRBV7-9,TGTGCCAGCAGCTTATTAGTCAGCGTTAGCTCCTACAATGAGCAGTTCTTC,CASSLLVSVSSYNEQFF
TRBJ2-7,NA,NA,TRBV30,TGTGCCTGGAGTGTATCGGAGGTCGTTTCCTACGAGCAGTACTTC,CAWSVSEVVSYEQYF
TRBJ2-7,NA,TRBD2,TRBV6-2/TRBV6-3,TGTGCCAGCAGTTCCCTAGCGGGGACCTACGAGCAGTACTTC,CASSSLAGTYEQYF
TRBJ1-5,NA,TRBD1,TRBV11-3,TGTGCCAGCAGGTCGGACAGGGGTAGGATTCAGCCCCAGCATTTT,CASRSDRGRIQPQHF
TRBJ2-7,once,NA,TRBV11-2,TGTGCCAGCAGCCTAATTTCAGGGTCGGTTTACGAGCAGTACTTC,CASSLISGSVYEQYF
TRBJ2-2,NA,NA,TRBV5-1,TGCGCCAGCAGCTTGAGATTGGGAGGCCGAGGCACCGGGGAGCTGTTTTTT,CASSLRLGGRGTGELFF
TRBJ1-6,few,TRBD1,TRBV25-1,TGTGCCAGTCAGGGACAGTTTAATTCACCCCTCCACTTT,CASQGQFNSPLHF
TRBJ2-7,few,NA,TRBV11-2,TGTGCCAGCAGCCCCCAGAGGGTAAACTACGAGCAGTACTTC,CASSPQRVNYEQYF
TRBJ2-2,NA,TRBD1,TRBV7-6,TGTGCCAGCAGCGCCACGGGACAGACAAACACCGGGGAGCTGTTTTTT,CASSATGQTNTGELFF
TRBJ1-1,NA,NA,TRBV10-1,TGCGCCAGCAGTGAGGCGACAGGAGTTAACACTGAAGCTTTCTTT,CASSEATGVNTEAFF
TRBJ2-7,NA,NA,TRBV11-2,TGTGCCAGCGGCCGATCCTACGAGCAGTACTTC,CASGRSYEQYF
TRBJ2-7,NA,TRBD1,TRBV30,TGTGCCGGTTCCCGGGACAGGGGCGACGAGCAGTACTTC,CAGSRDRGDEQYF